A single T cell receptor (beta chain) is shown here with its context. Its target is unknown. The sample is drawn from a study of radiotherapy plus CTLA-4 blockade in lung cancer. Study-level background: With over 25% of patients having disease control, objective responses were seen in about 17%.

The CDR3 has 15 residues. V was shortened by 8 bases and J by 4 bases, with 20 bases between the two germline ends. CDR1 is MNHNS and CDR2 is SASEGT in the germline V gene. Study conclusions and caveats: Per reports, early blood T cell clone dynamics, plus interferon-beta, forecast response most strongly. Tumor-origin TCR clones grew in blood after radiotherapy plus ipilimumab.

Here immunoSEQ multiplex PCR was the method, and the copy in TCRdb shows in-frame clones only, minus some. The repertoire holds roughly 100,000 clones, with about 84% as singletons. This specimen consisted of peripheral blood, obtained from a patient treated with radiotherapy plus ipilimumab. This sequence was found in a human donor with non-small cell lung cancer that progressed on radiotherapy plus ipilimumab. Some clones in this sample may be carry-over from other donors' samples. The chain combines TRBV6-1 with TRBJ1-2; D might be TRBD1 (5 bases). DNA of the CDR3: TGTGCCAGCTCAGTGGGGGGGGGTGGCGGCTATGGCTACACCTTC. Protein sequence: CASSVGGGGGYGYTF.